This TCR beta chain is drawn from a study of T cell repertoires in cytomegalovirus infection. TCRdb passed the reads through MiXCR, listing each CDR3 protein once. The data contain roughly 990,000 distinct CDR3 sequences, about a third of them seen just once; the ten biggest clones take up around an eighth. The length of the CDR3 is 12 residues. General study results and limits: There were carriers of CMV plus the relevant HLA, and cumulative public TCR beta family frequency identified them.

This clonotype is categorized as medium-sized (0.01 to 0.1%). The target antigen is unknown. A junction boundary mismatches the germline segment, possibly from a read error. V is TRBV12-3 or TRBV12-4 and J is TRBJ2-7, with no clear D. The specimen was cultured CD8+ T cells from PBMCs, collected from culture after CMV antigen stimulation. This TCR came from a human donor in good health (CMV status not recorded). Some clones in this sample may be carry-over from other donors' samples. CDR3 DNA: TGCGCCAGCAGCTCGCAACCCTACGAGCAGTACTTC. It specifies CASSSQPYEQYF.